The present T cell receptor beta chain was sequenced within a study of T cells in Graves' hyperthyroidism and ophthalmopathy. Broader study findings: With a median lead of around 6.7 months before onset, the model predicted ophthalmopathy.

Patients were excluded because of uncontrolled infection, other autoimmune disease, pregnancy or lactation. Diagnoses rested on clinical symptoms, serum thyroxine and TRAb, thyroid ultrasound and orbital computed tomography. V shed 5 bases and J 3 bases; nucleotides not matched to a gene: 8. CDR1 is MDHEN, CDR2 SYDVKM, per germline. This CDR3 is built from 16 residues. Amplification of TCR beta CDR3 regions was performed using RNA transcripts as template. First-round RT-PCR with HTBI primers amplified the TCR CDR3 region. TCRdb re-called the multiplex PCR reads through MiXCR, storing one row per CDR3 protein. The sample gives roughly 380,000 distinct CDR3 sequences, approximately 13% of which show up once; roughly 20% is in the top ten. This clonotype was seen many times. The target antigen is unknown.

This TCR came from a young man with Graves' hyperthyroidism that later progressed to Graves' ophthalmopathy. The chain couples TRBV28 to TRBJ1-5, with 9 bases lining up with TRBD1. The material sequenced was blood. CDR3 nucleotide sequence: TGTGCCAGCAGTCCCTCGGGACAGGGAGACAATCAGCCCCAGCATTTT. Amino acids: CASSPSGQGDNQPQHF.